This TCR beta chain originates from a study of technical replicates of blood from a handful of donors. Libraries were prepared by immunoSEQ multiplex PCR; TCRdb keeps only in-frame clonotypes and omits some of them. The table shows about 83,000 clones, with under 95% occurring only once. Per the germline V gene, CDR1 is SGHDN and CDR2 is FVKESK. Trimming at V came to 0 bases and at J to 5 bases, leaving 6 bases not matched to a gene. The CDR3 is 15 amino acids. The rearrangement links TRBV14 to TRBJ1-2; 7 bases align to TRBD1. The sequenced material came from T cells isolated from PBMCs. This TCR derives from a human donor in good health. CDR3 coding DNA: TGTGCCAGCAGCCAAGATCCGACAGGGCCTTATGGCTACACCTTC. Protein sequence: CASSQDPTGPYGYTF.